This T cell receptor (beta chain) is from a study of T cell responses to AZD1222 COVID-19 vaccine. This table comes from immunoSEQ multiplex PCR, and its TCRdb copy is limited to in-frame clones, with some not included. The sample carries 200,000 or so clones, 85% to 95% recorded once. This clone came up a few times. Its antigen is as yet unknown. Study-level points and caveats: A mostly white British donor set with more females was recruited, and clonal diversity was possibly underestimated. Repertoire sampling happened only post peak T cell response. Only six or seven AZD1222 recipients were seropositive at baseline.

Second-dose recipients at about 4 or about 12 weeks were treated as one pooled group. Material: peripheral blood, obtained 28 days after the second AZD1222 dose. The origin of this receptor is an adult who received the AZD1222 COVID-19 vaccine.

In DNA, the CDR3 is TGTGCCAGCAGCGATTACCGGGACAGGAACTATGGCTACACCTTC. It translates to CASSDYRDRNYGYTF. The chain joins TRBV7-9 to TRBJ1-2, with TRBD1 matching 8 bases. The CDR3 is 15 amino acids. Trimming took 5 bases from V and 2 from J; bases not matched to a gene: 7. The germline gives CDR1 SEHNR, CDR2 FQNEAQ (reference sequence).